These 23 T cell receptor beta chains were sequenced from one sample in a study of blood T cell repertoires in COVID-19 (dated by TCRdb to between 2020 and 2021). The method was the immunoSEQ multiplex PCR assay. As stored in TCRdb, this immuneACCESS dataset retains in-frame rearrangements with V and J assigned. A fraction of the clones does not appear; measured against another copy, unresolved V genes explain less than half of the discrepancy, and the remainder lacks a known reason. The sample includes 110,000 or so clones, with about four fifths observed a single time. Together, the top ten hold 7.5% to 10% of the sample. The sequencing input was peripheral blood. Receptors were obtained from a woman in her thirties or forties with acute or convalescent COVID-19.

The chain couples TRBV5-1 to TRBJ2-2; weak D call: TRBD2 (6 bases). The CDR3 spans 14 residues. From germline, CDR1 is SGHRS and CDR2 YFSETQ. Between the trimmed V and J ends, which lost 5 bases and 1 base, there was a span of 9 bases. CDR3 nucleotides: TGCGCCAGCAGTCGGGACTTGAACACCGGGGAGCTGTTTTTT. Translated, it gives CASSRDLNTGELFF.

The V gene is TRBV19, the J gene TRBJ1-2, with a possible D match to TRBD1 (6 bases). This CDR3 comprises 14 residues. Germline-derived CDR1 and CDR2 are LNHDA and SQIVND (reference sequence). The V gene lost 8 bases and the J gene lost 1 base, with 14 bases spanning the gap. The CDR3 nucleotides read TGTGCCAGTGGCGACAGGAAAGTTAACTATGGCTACACCTTC. Translation: CASGDRKVNYGYTF.

This clone was detected only a few times. The rearrangement links TRBV7-2 to TRBJ1-2; 7 nucleotides match TRBD1. Germline-derived CDR1 and CDR2 are SGHTA and FQGNSA. CDR3 length: 13 amino acids. V trimming: 5 bases; J trimming: 2 bases; junction bases outside the gene matches: 2. CDR3 loop: CASSPGQNYGYTF. The CDR3 nucleotides read TGTGCCAGCAGCCCGGGACAGAACTATGGCTACACCTTC. Full variable domain (outside the CDR3, taken from reference TRBV7-2 and TRBJ1-2): GAGVSQSPSNKVTEKGKDVELRCDPISGHTALYWYRQSLGQGLEFLIYFQGNSAPDKSGLPSDRFSAERTGGSVSTLTIQRTQQEDSAVYLCASSPGQNYGYTFGSGTRLTVV.

The V call is TRBV6-5, the J call TRBJ1-4, with a possible D match to TRBD1 (5 bases). The ends were cut back, 6 bases at V and 5 bases at J, with 16 bases in the middle. Germline-derived CDR1 and CDR2 are MNHEY and SVGAGI. This CDR3 has 15 amino acids. The CDR3 sequence is CASRPIQGYNEKLFF. The CDR3 region has the DNA TGTGCCAGCAGACCCATTCAGGGCTACAATGAAAAACTGTTTTTT.

This clone was counted a single time. The chain is built from TRBV5-4 and TRBJ2-1; D possibly corresponds to TRBD2 (6 bases). This CDR3 has 15 amino acids. V gave up 4 bases and J gave up 10 bases, with 21 bases separating them. Germline loops: CDR1 SGHNT, CDR2 YYREEE (reference sequence). The CDR3 nucleotides read TGTGCCAGCAGCCCGGCGGGGAGGTCCTTCCTAGAGCAGTTCTTC. Its protein is CASSPAGRSFLEQFF.

The rearrangement joins TRBV30 to TRBJ1-2; D possibly corresponds to TRBD1 (5 bases). Trimming cost V 3 bases and J 3 bases, with 11 bases left between them. CDR1 and CDR2 from the germline V gene are GTSNPN and SVGIG (reference sequence). This CDR3 has 13 amino acids. The CDR3 is CAWRRGSDYGYTF. The CDR3 DNA reads TGTGCCTGGAGGCGGGGGAGTGACTATGGCTACACCTTC.

This clone showed up just once. V gene TRBV2 combines with J gene TRBJ1-1, with TRBD1 matching 7 bases. Trimming cost V 9 bases and J 1 base; bases outside gene matches: 8. The CDR3 consists of 14 residues. Germline loops: CDR1 SNHLY, CDR2 FYNNEI. This chain's CDR3 is CASPMGQTNTEAFF. CDR3 in DNA: TGTGCCAGTCCAATGGGACAGACGAACACTGAAGCTTTCTTT.

J is TRBJ1-4 and V is TRBV27; D gene ambiguous. Trimming removed 3 bases at V and 7 bases at J, with 12 bases between. The CDR3 extends over 14 amino acids. Germline-derived CDR1 and CDR2 are MNHEY and SMNVEV (reference sequence). CDR3 in DNA: TGTGCCAGCAGTTTTACACCCGCGGGTGAAAAACTGTTTTTT. Its protein product is CASSFTPAGEKLFF. Variable domain in full (rest from reference TRBV27 and TRBJ1-4): EAQVTQNPRYLITVTGKKLTVTCSQNMNHEYMSWYRQDPGLGLRQIYYSMNVEVTDKGDVPEGYKVSRKEKRNFPLILESPSPNQTSLYFCASSFTPAGEKLFFGSGTQLSVL.

This clone was picked up one time. The chain joins TRBV19 to TRBJ1-3, with a tentative D call TRBD1 (5 bases). The CDR3 covers 16 residues. The V and J ends lost 6 bases and 2 bases respectively, with 17 bases between them. In germline, CDR1 is LNHDA, CDR2 SQIVND (reference sequence). The DNA of the CDR3 is TGTGCCAGTAGCGCAGGGCGTATAGTCCCTGGAAACACCATATATTTT. This encodes CASSAGRIVPGNTIYF.

The chain employs TRBV5-4 and TRBJ2-1; either TRBD1 or TRBD2 may fit D (6 bases each). There are 12 residues in the CDR3. V lost 7 bases and J 9 bases, leaving 14 bases between the germline ends. Germline V gene data show CDR1 as SGHNT and CDR2 as YYREEE (reference sequence). CDR3 coding DNA: TGTGCCAGCGGTTTGGGGGGCTCTGAGCAGTTCTTC. The encoded protein is CASGLGGSEQFF.

This clone occurred once. The chain uses TRBV9 and TRBJ1-3; D is possibly TRBD1 (5 bases). V was shortened by 6 bases and J by 0 bases, with 13 bases between the two germline ends. CDR3 length: 15 amino acids. Germline V gene sequence: CDR1 SGDLS, CDR2 YYNGEE. CDR3 in amino acids: CASNADSGSGNTIYF. In nucleotides, the CDR3 is TGTGCCAGCAACGCAGACAGTGGCTCTGGAAACACCATATATTTT.

The chain carries TRBV15 and TRBJ1-5; D may be TRBD1 (6 bases). Trimming pared 2 bases from V and 1 base from J, leaving 12 bases between. CDR1 is LNHNV and CDR2 is YYDKDF in the germline V gene (reference sequence). This CDR3 is 16 amino acids long. The CDR3 reads CATSRKQGGSNQPQHF. CDR3 DNA: TGTGCCACCAGCAGAAAACAGGGTGGGAGCAATCAGCCCCAGCATTTT.

The rearrangement joins TRBV6-5 to TRBJ1-3, with a tentative D call TRBD1 (6 bases). The germline V and J ends were trimmed by 10 bases and 5 bases, with 18 bases remaining between them. This CDR3 has 14 amino acids. CDR1 MNHEY and CDR2 SVGAGI come from the germline V gene. The CDR3 coding sequence is TGTGCCACCATTGGGAGGGGGATCCGAAACACCATATATTTT. Translating it yields CATIGRGIRNTIYF.

Only one count was recorded for this clone. This chain connects TRBV18 to TRBJ1-4, with 7 bases lining up with TRBD1. The CDR3 has 14 amino acids. Trimming took 2 bases from V and 7 from J; bases not matched to a gene: 4. Germline V CDR1 and CDR2: KGHSH, LQKENI. CDR3 DNA: TGTGCCAGCTCACCATTGCCAGGGGGTGAAAAACTGTTTTTT. Amino acids: CASSPLPGGEKLFF.

In DNA, the CDR3 is TGTGCCAGTAGCACTAACCCGGGACAGAATTCACCCCTCCACTTT. Protein product: CASSTNPGQNSPLHF. The chain uses TRBV19 and TRBJ1-6; 7 nucleotides align to TRBD1. The V segment lost 6 bases and the J segment 7 bases; nucleotides outside the gene matches: 9. This CDR3 spans 15 amino acids. Germline-derived CDR1 and CDR2 are LNHDA and SQIVND (reference sequence).

The gene calls are TRBV6-5 and TRBJ1-5, with 7 bases that match TRBD1. Germline CDR1 MNHEY, CDR2 SVGAGI. With 5 bases clipped from V and 5 bases from J, the junction kept 6 bases outside the gene matches. The CDR3 totals 14 residues. The DNA for the CDR3 is TGTGCCAGCAGTCTACAGGGGATCCATCAGCCCCAGCATTTT. Amino acid sequence: CASSLQGIHQPQHF.

This chain uses TRBV12-5 with TRBJ2-1; 11 nucleotides align to TRBD1. Germline values: CDR1 LGHNT, CDR2 FRNRAP. This CDR3 has 15 amino acids. The V and J ends lost 6 bases and 7 bases, in that order; junction bases with no gene match: 8. The CDR3 nucleotides are TGTGCTAGTGGCCCCCCCGGGACAGGGGGTAATGAGCAGTTCTTC. It specifies CASGPPGTGGNEQFF.

This sequence joins TRBV6-4 and TRBJ2-1; 12 bases align to TRBD2. The ends lost 8 bases at V and 2 bases at J; junction bases unmatched: 4. The CDR3 is 15 amino acids. Germline-derived CDR1 and CDR2 are MRHNA and SNTAGT. Here the CDR3 reads CASSSGGEPYNEQFF. DNA for the CDR3: TGTGCCAGCTCTAGCGGGGGGGAACCCTACAATGAGCAGTTCTTC.

The sample holds a few counts of this clone. The V gene is TRBV7-8, the J gene TRBJ1-5; perhaps TRBD1 as D (5 bases). Trimming left V 0 bases short and J 0 bases short, with 21 bases between. Germline V CDR1 and CDR2: SGHVS, FQNEAQ. The CDR3 spans 20 residues. The CDR3 DNA reads TGTGCCAGCAGCTTAGCGGATCTTGCGACAGTAATTAATAGCAATCAGCCCCAGCATTTT. Its translation is CASSLADLATVINSNQPQHF.

The chain couples TRBV2 to TRBJ2-1; 7 nucleotides line up with TRBD1. The CDR3 extends over 15 amino acids. Per the germline V gene, CDR1 is SNHLY and CDR2 is FYNNEI. J gave up 5 bases and V 4 bases, and 8 bases lay outside the gene matches. CDR3 amino acids: CASSAGQALDNEQFF. CDR3 DNA sequence: TGTGCCAGCAGTGCCGGACAGGCTCTAGACAATGAGCAGTTCTTC.

This rearrangement joins TRBV6-5 to TRBJ1-4, with D possibly TRBD1 on 5 matching bases. The CDR3 is 15 amino acids. Deletions cut 7 bases from V and 5 bases from J, with 17 bases between. The germline CDR1 and CDR2 sequences are MNHEY and SVGAGI. The chain's CDR3 is CASMMFGGGNEKLFF. CDR3 DNA: TGTGCCAGCATGATGTTTGGGGGGGGAAATGAAAAACTGTTTTTT.

This rearrangement joins TRBV5-5 to TRBJ1-4; D gene ambiguous. Germline V gives CDR1 SGHKS, CDR2 YYEKEE (reference sequence). Trimming pared 4 bases from V and 0 bases from J, leaving 13 bases between. The CDR3 is 16 amino acids. This chain's CDR3 is CASSQSGRPTNEKLFF. CDR3 bases: TGTGCCAGCAGCCAATCCGGCAGGCCAACTAATGAAAAACTGTTTTTT.

This rearrangement joins TRBV6-2 or TRBV6-3 to TRBJ1-1; 9 bases line up with TRBD1. V shed 4 bases and J 5 bases; nucleotides not matched to a gene: 2. The CDR3 is 13 residues long. CDR1 MNHEY and CDR2 SVGEGT come from the germline V gene. The CDR3 sequence: CASSWDRVTEAFF. As DNA, the CDR3 is TGTGCCAGCAGTTGGGACAGGGTAACTGAAGCTTTCTTT.